The subject of this entry is one T cell receptor beta chain. The V gene's germline CDR1 is SGDLS and CDR2 YYNGEE. The CDR3 has 16 amino acids. Trimming stripped 0 bases from V and 2 bases from J, with 11 bases between. The record originates from a study of T cell responses to AZD1222 COVID-19 vaccine. Libraries were prepared by immunoSEQ multiplex PCR; TCRdb keeps only in-frame clonotypes and omits some of them. Altogether about 100,000 clones are present, approximately 90% being singletons, with the ten largest covering less than 20%. The sequencing used peripheral blood, collected on day 0 of AZD1222 vaccination. This clonotype originated in an adult in good health. The J gene is TRBJ2-2, the V gene TRBV9, with D tentatively TRBD1 (6 bases). Here the CDR3 DNA reads TGTGCCAGCAGCGTAGGTCAGGGGAGTAACACCGGGGAGCTGTTTTTT. It is translated as CASSVGQGSNTGELFF.